This is a list of T cell receptor beta chains from one sample in a study of CD8 T cells in Susac syndrome. MiXCR was run by TCRdb on the immunoSEQ multiplex PCR reads, yielding one entry per CDR3 protein. The data contain about 130,000 distinct CDR3 sequences, roughly 94% of them singletons. The sample taken for sequencing was CD8+ T cells from PBMCs. These receptor sequences come from a human donor with Susac syndrome. CDR3s include the opening cysteine and the closing phenylalanine or tryptophan. D genes are given only for firm matches. Size is stated for part of the rows, as once, few or many counts, or as a class when the clone is expanded.

once TRBJ1-1 - TRBV4-1 CASSQDWSISEAFF TGCGCCAGCAGCCAAGATTGGTCCATCTCTGAAGCTTTCTTT
- TRBJ2-2 TRBD2 TRBV10-3 CATKRAGETGELFF TGTGCCACCAAGAGAGCGGGAGAGACCGGGGAGCTGTTTTTT
- TRBJ1-2 - TRBV5-4 CASSLGDGDGYTF TGTGCCAGCAGCTTGGGAGACGGTGATGGCTACACCTTC
- TRBJ2-3 - TRBV9 CASSPGTSSSTDTQYF TGTGCCAGCAGCCCCGGGACAAGCTCTAGCACAGATACGCAGTATTTT
- TRBJ2-1 - TRBV20-1 CSARPLGATYNEQFF TGCAGTGCTAGACCTTTGGGGGCTACCTACAATGAGCAGTTCTTC
- TRBJ2-3 TRBD2 TRBV2 CASSETSGGTDTQYF TGTGCCAGCAGTGAGACTAGCGGGGGCACAGATACGCAGTATTTT
once TRBJ1-2 - TRBV6-6 CAVAVLNDYGYTF TGTGCCGTGGCCGTTCTGAATGACTATGGCTACACCTTC
- TRBJ2-5 - TRBV27 CASLGGETQYF TGTGCCAGCCTTGGGGGAGAGACCCAGTACTTC
- TRBJ2-1 - TRBV28 CASSFPRIEQFF TGTGCCAGCAGTTTCCCCCGGATTGAGCAGTTCTTC
once TRBJ1-1 TRBD1 TRBV27 CASVSTGGNTEAFF TGTGCCAGCGTATCGACAGGGGGCAACACTGAAGCTTTCTTT
- TRBJ2-1 - TRBV6-5 CASSLIGDEQFF TGTGCCAGCAGTTTAATCGGTGATGAGCAGTTCTTC
- TRBJ2-6 - TRBV28 CASMEVSGANVLTF TGTGCCAGCATGGAGGTCTCTGGGGCCAACGTCCTGACTTTC
- TRBJ2-3 TRBD1 TRBV5-1 CATQPGQGIDTQYF TGCGCCACACAACCGGGACAGGGTATAGATACGCAGTATTTT
- TRBJ1-1 - TRBV7-3 CASSFSGDTEAFF TGTGCCAGCAGCTTCTCAGGGGACACTGAAGCTTTCTTT
- TRBJ1-2 - TRBV5-1 CASSLADVGWDYGYTF TGCGCCAGCAGCTTGGCCGATGTTGGATGGGACTATGGCTACACCTTC
- TRBJ1-4 TRBD1 TRBV28 CASSWENRRQGEKLFF TGTGCCAGCAGTTGGGAGAACCGGAGACAGGGTGAAAAACTGTTTTTT
- TRBJ2-3 - TRBV5-6 CASSRRQEFTDTQYF TGTGCCAGCAGCCGAAGACAGGAATTTACAGATACGCAGTATTTT
- TRBJ1-2 - TRBV12-5 CASGSLQGLVNGYTF TGTGCTAGTGGTTCTCTGCAGGGTCTAGTCAATGGCTACACCTTC
- TRBJ2-5 TRBD2 TRBV4-2 CASSRGEGYLIQETQYF TGTGCCAGCAGCCGAGGGGAGGGGTATCTGATCCAAGAGACCCAGTACTTC
- TRBJ2-6 TRBD1 TRBV13 CASSPGLQGDGANVLTF TGTGCCAGCAGCCCCGGTCTACAGGGGGATGGGGCCAACGTCCTGACTTTC
- TRBJ2-7 - TRBV3-1 CASSQTSKMSSVEQYF TGTGCCAGCAGCCAAACGTCCAAAATGTCTAGCGTCGAGCAGTACTTC
- TRBJ2-3 TRBD2 TRBV5-4 CASSPGLAENTQYF TGTGCCAGCAGCCCAGGACTAGCGGAGAATACGCAGTATTTT
- TRBJ2-1 - TRBV2 CASLSPLSNEQFF TGTGCCAGCCTTTCCCCTCTCAGCAATGAGCAGTTCTTC
- TRBJ2-5 - TRBV6-5 CASSYIPFGPVVETQYF TGTGCCAGCAGTTATATCCCATTCGGGCCGGTGGTGGAGACCCAGTACTTC
- TRBJ2-4 - TRBV10-3 CAISDGGASKNIQYF TGTGCCATCAGTGACGGGGGCGCTTCCAAAAACATTCAGTACTTC
- TRBJ1-2 - TRBV24-1 CATSDWAQEYYTF TGTGCCACCAGTGACTGGGCCCAGGAGTACTACACCTTC
once TRBJ2-1 TRBD2 TRBV9 CASSETGGLSDEQFF TGTGCCAGCAGCGAGACGGGAGGGTTATCGGATGAGCAGTTCTTC
- TRBJ2-1 TRBD2 TRBV5-4 CASSFGLGSYNEQFF TGTGCCAGCAGCTTTGGACTAGGTTCCTACAATGAGCAGTTCTTC
- TRBJ2-7 - TRBV5-1 CASSLGQAAYEQYF TGCGCCAGCAGCTTGGGGCAGGCCGCCTACGAGCAGTACTTC
- TRBJ2-3 - TRBV10-3 CAINSDRLGDTQYF TGTGCCATCAATTCCGACAGGCTAGGAGATACGCAGTATTTT
- TRBJ2-3 - TRBV3-1 CASSSRGGDTQYF TGTGCCAGCAGCTCGAGGGGTGGAGATACGCAGTATTTT
- TRBJ1-1 - TRBV4-1 CASLGWGGTEAFF TGCGCCAGCCTCGGCTGGGGAGGGACTGAAGCTTTCTTT
- TRBJ1-5 - TRBV27 CASSLLGPSPQHF TGTGCCAGCAGTTTACTGGGGCCCTCACCCCAGCATTTT
- TRBJ1-2 - TRBV5-1 CASSPLGGRAFSDYGYTF TGCGCCAGCAGCCCCTTGGGGGGCAGGGCATTTTCCGACTATGGCTACACCTTC
- TRBJ2-5 - TRBV5-1 CASSLAKAQYF TGCGCCAGCAGCTTGGCGAAGGCCCAGTACTTC
- TRBJ2-7 TRBD1 TRBV5-6 CASTEWGTGVGEQYF TGTGCCAGCACGGAGTGGGGGACAGGGGTAGGCGAGCAGTACTTC
- TRBJ2-1 TRBD2 TRBV30 CAWSVLGLAGGNEQFF TGTGCCTGGAGTGTATTGGGACTAGCGGGAGGCAATGAGCAGTTCTTC
- TRBJ1-4 - TRBV3-1 CASSQASGEKLFF TGTGCCAGCAGCCAAGCCTCCGGGGAAAAACTGTTTTTT
- TRBJ2-6 - TRBV9 CASSEHGPSGANVLTF TGTGCCAGCAGCGAACACGGCCCCTCTGGGGCCAACGTCCTGACTTTC
- TRBJ2-7 - TRBV21-1 CASSKGCGRAWYEQYF TGTGCCAGCAGCAAAGGTTGCGGGAGGGCCTGGTACGAGCAGTACTTC
- TRBJ2-7 - TRBV30 CAWSTASYGITYEQYF TGTGCCTGGAGTACCGCATCCTATGGGATAACCTACGAGCAGTACTTC
- TRBJ1-2 - TRBV7-9 CASSLDSYYGYTF TGTGCCAGCAGCTTAGATAGCTACTATGGCTACACCTTC
- TRBJ2-3 - TRBV2 CASSPRWGLEDTQYF TGTGCCAGCAGTCCCCGGTGGGGGCTAGAAGATACGCAGTATTTT
once TRBJ2-7 - TRBV10-3 CATHDNSYEQYF TGTGCCACCCATGACAACTCCTACGAGCAGTACTTC
once TRBJ2-1 TRBD2 TRBV4-1 CASSPTSTYNEQFF TGCGCCAGCAGCCCGACTAGCACCTACAATGAGCAGTTCTTC
- TRBJ2-7 TRBD1 TRBV5-6 CASSGAGGEQYF TGTGCCAGCAGTGGGGCAGGGGGCGAGCAGTACTTC
- TRBJ2-7 - TRBV12-3/TRBV12-4 CASSTTLGEQYF TGTGCCAGCAGCACTACTCTGGGCGAGCAGTACTTC
- TRBJ2-4 TRBD2 TRBV19 CASRPSGLAAPAIKNIQYF TGTGCCAGTAGACCATCGGGACTAGCGGCGCCGGCCATCAAAAACATTCAGTACTTC